This T cell receptor (beta chain) was observed in a study of T cell repertoires in cytomegalovirus infection (dated by TCRdb to about 2019). A note on the overall study: Alongside well-studied HLA-B-restricted epitopes, the peptide stimulations were aimed at recently identified HLA-C-restricted CMV epitopes, whose presentation resists viral immunomodulation. The HLA type of each donor mattered for the analysis, because public TCR beta signatures pointed to carriage of CMV infection along with the matching HLA type.

The treatment or condition tag for this specimen amounts to: in vitro stimulation with specific CMV peptide epitopes to enrich CMV-specific T cells. A distance of 12 bases separates the germline ends of V and J, which lose 3 bases and 1 base respectively. The cysteine opens and the phenylalanine closes a CDR3 of 15 amino acids. Only the CDR3 part of the read is kept: 45 bases, read in frame from the first base. These reads were obtained on an Illumina HiSeq 1500. Clones were called with MiXCR by TCRdb after fastp trimmed the public reads at Q25, and only in-frame beta chains were retained. CDR3 protein duplicates are merged, each entry listing the most common genes and DNA. In all, the sample holds roughly 920,000 distinct CDR3 sequences, and around 30% of those were seen once. Over 12% of the sample belongs to the ten largest clones. The paper's findings and limits, for the study overall: In the ex vivo response, HLA-C-restricted CMV-specific TCR beta clonotypes were dominant, and in two of eight donors the single most frequent clonotype came from this HLA-C-restricted group. In both this cohort and an independent cohort of 350 to 400 donors, the cumulative frequency of public TCR beta family members distinguished carriers of CMV infection plus the relevant HLA type.

This clonotype showed up many times. There is no known antigen for this receptor. No clone much larger than this one lies a single base away; base qualities are absent. Specimen: cultured CD8+ T cells from PBMCs, collected from culture after CMV antigen stimulation. The chain couples TRBV12-3 or TRBV12-4 to TRBJ2-5; the D segment might be TRBD1 or TRBD2, since each matches 5 bases. This TCR was recovered from a human donor in good health (CMV status not recorded). Some clones in this sample may be carry-over from other donors' samples. The encoded CDR3 is CASSLRGPFQETQYF. The DNA sequence is given as TGTGCCAGCAGTTTGAGGGGACCGTTCCAAGAGACCCAGTACTTC.